The TCR beta chain described here comes from a study of response to subunit inactivated influenza vaccine. About this clonotype: Its antigen is currently unknown.

The V and J ends lost 5 bases and 0 bases respectively, with 14 bases between them. The germline gives CDR1 LNHDA, CDR2 SQIVND (reference sequence). This CDR3 is built from 15 residues. Notes on the study in general: Authors suggested few new T cells are recruited by each seasonal influenza vaccination.

TCRdb re-analysed the RT-PCR reads in MiXCR, keeping a single row per CDR3 protein. The sample comprises about 520,000 distinct CDR3 sequences, around 7.7% of which are singletons, and around 12% rests with the top ten. The input for sequencing was PBMCs from blood, taken 23 to 25 months after vaccination. The chain employs TRBV19 and TRBJ2-7; no firm D call. The sequence derives from a man between 50 and 69 years old who received an inactivated influenza vaccine. CDR3 bases: TGTGCCAGTAGTGAGAAGAGCGCGAGCTCCTACGAGCAGTACTTC. As protein: CASSEKSASSYEQYF.